One sample yielded the 25 T cell receptor beta chains listed below, sequenced in a study of cytomegalovirus exposure and HLA in healthy donors. The study ran its PCR with 60 Vbeta and 13 Jbeta primers. The data were produced by immunoSEQ multiplex PCR, yet TCRdb's version contains in-frame clones alone and is incomplete. In the table there are 85,000 to 100,000 clones, approximately 71% of which are singletons. Sequencing was carried out using PBMCs. All receptors derive from a man between 45 and 60 years old in good health and CMV-seronegative.

This clone has more than one count but fewer than ten. This chain connects TRBV2 to TRBJ1-6; the D is unclear. Germline assignment: CDR1 SNHLY and CDR2 FYNNEI. Trimming took 9 bases from V and 6 from J, leaving 15 bases between them. The CDR3 is 14 amino acids. The CDR3 protein is CASRERFFNSPLHF. As DNA, the CDR3 is TGTGCCAGTAGGGAGAGGTTCTTTAATTCACCCCTCCACTTT.

The V and J genes are TRBV2 and TRBJ1-1; 7 nucleotides align to TRBD1. There are 14 residues in the CDR3. Germline lookup yields CDR1 SNHLY and CDR2 FYNNEI. The trim removed 5 bases at V and 4 bases at J, leaving 7 bases unmatched. CDR3 nucleotide sequence: TGTGCCAGCAGTAATTACAGGGGTAGCACTGAAGCTTTCTTT. Translated: CASSNYRGSTEAFF.

This clone showed up just a few times. The chain links TRBV7-2 to TRBJ2-1; weak D call: TRBD2 (7 bases). CDR1 SGHTA and CDR2 FQGNSA come from the germline V gene. Trimming pared 4 bases from V and 4 bases from J, leaving 11 bases between. This CDR3 region has 14 residues. The CDR3 sequence: CASSWRGPYNEQFF. The CDR3 nucleotides are TGTGCCAGCAGCTGGCGGGGGCCTTACAATGAGCAGTTCTTC.

V is TRBV4-3 and J is TRBJ2-5, with a possible D match to TRBD2 (6 bases). Per the germline V gene, CDR1 is LGHNA and CDR2 is YSLEER. This CDR3 contains 15 residues. With 0 bases removed from V and 5 bases from J, the gap between germline ends came to 13 bases. This chain's CDR3 is CASSQELGLGETQYF. The CDR3 DNA is TGCGCCAGCAGCCAAGAGCTGGGACTCGGGGAGACCCAGTACTTC.

This clone was observed a few times. V usage is TRBV2 and J usage is TRBJ1-1, with D unresolved. CDR3 length equals 11 residues. V was clipped by 4 bases and J by 3 bases, with 3 bases between them. CDR1 SNHLY and CDR2 FYNNEI come from the germline V gene. CDR3 nucleotide sequence: TGTGCCAGCAGTGCTTACACTGAAGCTTTCTTT. Its protein product is CASSAYTEAFF.

This clone was seen just once. The chain is built from TRBV10-3 and TRBJ2-5, with 9 bases identical to TRBD2. The V gene end was trimmed by 6 bases and the J gene end by 4 bases; junction bases not matched to a gene: 12. This CDR3 comprises 16 residues. CDR1 ENHRY and CDR2 SYGVKD come from the germline V gene. CDR3 coding DNA: TGTGCCATCAGAGACAGACTAGCGGTTGACGGAGAGACCCAGTACTTC. Protein product: CAIRDRLAVDGETQYF.

This clone was counted once. The chain links TRBV6-5 to TRBJ1-1; D not certain. The CDR3 spans 14 residues. Between the trimmed V and J ends, which lost 2 bases and 4 bases, there was a span of 11 bases. Germline CDR1 and CDR2: MNHEY and SVGAGI. The DNA of the CDR3 is TGTGCCAGCAGTTACGACGGGGAAGTCACTGAAGCTTTCTTT. Its translation is CASSYDGEVTEAFF.

The chain has TRBV4-2 and TRBJ1-2, with D unresolved. CDR3 length equals 15 residues. Trimming left V 1 base short and J 5 bases short, with 14 bases between. The V gene's germline CDR1 is LGHNA and CDR2 YNFKEQ. CDR3 region: CASSQVEGLGYGYTF. In DNA, the CDR3 is TGTGCCAGCAGCCAAGTCGAGGGCCTGGGGTATGGCTACACCTTC.

The V call is TRBV6-1, the J call TRBJ2-1, with D perhaps matching TRBD1 (5 bases). The V end lost 5 bases, the J end lost 7 bases, and 12 bases lay between the germline ends. Germline CDR1 and CDR2: MNHNS and SASEGT. The CDR3 length is 13 residues. The CDR3 here is CASSFRRENEQFF. DNA for the CDR3: TGTGCCAGCAGTTTTCGCAGGGAAAATGAGCAGTTCTTC.

This clone was observed a few times. This sequence joins TRBV4-1 and TRBJ2-7; the match to TRBD1 covers 7 bases. This CDR3 has 15 amino acids. Per germline, CDR1 MGHRA and CDR2 YSYEKL. J was trimmed by 0 bases and V by 3 bases; bases with no gene match: 5. CDR3 coding DNA: TGCGCCAGCAGCCATGGCAGGGGGAGCTCCTACGAGCAGTACTTC. Translation gives CASSHGRGSSYEQYF.

This clone was seen only a few times. The chain combines TRBV5-5 with TRBJ2-3, with D possibly matching TRBD2 (6 bases). V was pared by 1 base and J by 2 bases, with 8 bases between. The CDR3 length is 14 residues. Germline V gene lookup returns CDR1 SGHKS and CDR2 YYEKEE (reference sequence). The CDR3 region is CASSLRTITDTQYF. CDR3 nucleotides: TGTGCCAGCAGCTTGCGGACTATCACAGATACGCAGTATTTT.

The chain joins TRBV9 to TRBJ2-3, with D uncertain. This CDR3 has 14 residues. Germline values: CDR1 SGDLS, CDR2 YYNGEE. Trimming took 2 bases from V and 6 from J, leaving 13 bases between them. This CDR3 is CASSVSTFVDTQYF. In DNA form, the CDR3 reads TGTGCCAGCAGCGTTTCGACTTTCGTCGATACGCAGTATTTT.

The gene calls are TRBV5-4 and TRBJ2-7, with no clear D. Germline CDR1 reads SGHNT; CDR2 reads YYREEE (reference sequence). Trimming took 0 bases from V and 10 from J, leaving 14 bases between them. This CDR3 is 13 amino acids long. CDR3 protein: CASSLDVSSYQYF. In nucleotides, the CDR3 is TGTGCCAGCAGCTTGGATGTTAGCTCGTATCAGTACTTC.

The chain employs TRBV4-2 and TRBJ1-2; D gene unclear. The length of the CDR3 is 14 residues. Per the germline V gene, CDR1 is LGHNA and CDR2 is YNFKEQ. V lost 1 base, J lost 4 bases, and 10 bases lay in between. CDR3 protein: CASSQGSPGYGYTF. The DNA of the CDR3 is TGTGCCAGCAGCCAAGGGTCCCCGGGCTATGGCTACACCTTC.

The sample holds a few counts of this clone. The genes are TRBV4-3 and TRBJ1-1; no firm D call. Germline V gene lookup returns CDR1 LGHNA and CDR2 YSLEER. The CDR3 is made up of 14 amino acids. The ends were cut back, 0 bases at V and 0 bases at J, with 5 bases in the middle. The CDR3 nucleotides read TGCGCCAGCAGCCAAGAACACCTGAACACTGAAGCTTTCTTT. Protein: CASSQEHLNTEAFF.

This clone occurred once. The chain combines TRBV29-1 with TRBJ2-1; maybe TRBD2 (5 bases). The CDR3 loop spans 10 amino acids. Looked up from germline, CDR1 is SQVTM and CDR2 is ANQGSEA. V dropped 7 bases and J dropped 9 bases, with 10 bases sitting between them. CDR3 sequence: CSARAGEQFF. DNA of the CDR3: TGCAGCGCCCGCGCGGGTGAGCAGTTCTTC.

This clone was counted only a few times. The chain couples TRBV4-2 to TRBJ2-3; perhaps TRBD1 as D (5 bases). The germline V and J ends were trimmed by 0 bases and 0 bases, with 10 bases remaining between them. Germline assignment: CDR1 LGHNA and CDR2 YNFKEQ. There are 16 residues in the CDR3. As DNA, the CDR3 is TGTGCCAGCAGCCAAGAGGGGCCGCCGAGCACAGATACGCAGTATTTT. This codes for CASSQEGPPSTDTQYF.

This chain uses TRBV6-5 with TRBJ2-7, with TRBD2 as a possible D gene (7 bases). The CDR3 contains 14 residues. Germline assignment: CDR1 MNHEY and CDR2 SVGAGI. V lost 6 bases and J 1 base, leaving 13 bases between the germline ends. CDR3 sequence reads: CASSKGGGSYEQYV. The CDR3 coding sequence is TGTGCCAGCAGCAAGGGAGGGGGATCCTACGAGCAGTACGTC.

The J gene is TRBJ2-3, the V gene TRBV25-1, with D possibly matching TRBD2 (6 bases). CDR1 is MGHDK and CDR2 is SYGVNS in the germline V gene. CDR3 length: 15 amino acids. The V and J ends lost 7 bases and 1 base respectively, with 15 bases between them. The CDR3 protein is CASTPDGGGTDTQYF. CDR3 in DNA: TGTGCCAGCACCCCCGACGGGGGAGGCACAGATACGCAGTATTTT.

The chain combines TRBV4-3 with TRBJ2-5, with TRBD1 matching over 7 bases. Germline V gene sequence: CDR1 LGHNA, CDR2 YSLEER. The CDR3 spans 14 residues. The ends lost 0 bases at V and 4 bases at J; junction bases unmatched: 2. This CDR3 reads CASSQETGRETQYF. The CDR3 nucleotides are TGCGCCAGCAGCCAAGAGACAGGGAGAGAGACCCAGTACTTC.

V usage is TRBV30 and J usage is TRBJ2-3; 8 bases line up with TRBD2. The J segment lost 6 bases and the V segment lost 3 bases, leaving 8 bases of the junction unmatched. Germline values: CDR1 GTSNPN, CDR2 SVGIG (reference sequence). The CDR3 is 14 amino acids. CDR3 residues: CAWSGGGNSDTQYF. As DNA, the CDR3 is TGTGCCTGGAGCGGGGGGGGAAACAGCGATACGCAGTATTTT.

V gene TRBV6-5 combines with J gene TRBJ2-5, with TRBD1 identical over 9 bases. This CDR3 has 14 residues. Germline V gene data show CDR1 as MNHEY and CDR2 as SVGAGI. The trim removed 7 bases at V and 5 bases at J, leaving 8 bases unmatched. The CDR3 reads CASNRQGGTETQYF. In DNA, the CDR3 is TGTGCCAGCAACCGACAGGGGGGTACGGAGACCCAGTACTTC.

Here the CDR3 reads CASGQFGETQYF. CDR3 nucleotide sequence: TGTGCCAGCGGACAGTTCGGAGAGACCCAGTACTTC. V is TRBV2 and J is TRBJ2-5; a weak D match, TRBD1 (6 bases). V lost 8 bases and J 4 bases, leaving 11 bases between the germline ends. Germline CDR1 reads SNHLY; CDR2 reads FYNNEI. This CDR3 is 12 amino acids long.

This sequence joins TRBV19 and TRBJ1-5; 11 bases are shared with TRBD1. CDR1 and CDR2 (germline): LNHDA, SQIVND (reference sequence). With 3 bases clipped from V and 6 bases from J, the junction kept 4 bases outside the gene matches. The CDR3 consists of 15 residues. The CDR3 sequence: CASSMGGQGGQPQHF. Written as DNA, the CDR3 is TGTGCCAGTAGTATGGGGGGACAGGGGGGTCAGCCCCAGCATTTT.

The rearrangement joins TRBV29-1 to TRBJ1-4; D not resolved. V shed 7 bases and J shed 4 bases, with 16 bases lying between them. Germline values: CDR1 SQVTM, CDR2 ANQGSEA. The CDR3 is 14 amino acids. The CDR3: CSGQRGLGNEKLFF. The CDR3 DNA reads TGCAGCGGCCAGCGAGGGCTGGGTAATGAAAAACTGTTTTTT.